A selection of T cell receptor beta chains follows, all from one sample in a study of T cell changes during pregnancy in multiple sclerosis. Sequencing used immunoSEQ multiplex PCR; TCRdb keeps in-frame clones, though not all of them. The sample yields about 68,000 clones, approximately 90% seen once. Here the sequenced sample was peripheral blood, taken in the third trimester of pregnancy. The receptors come from a female donor with multiple sclerosis, enrolled in a pregnancy study. Both conserved end residues are part of each CDR3. The order of the fields is J gene, clone size, V gene, D gene, CDR3 protein, CDR3 DNA. A D gene is named only where the DNA matches it firmly. Size values are once, few and many counts, or a class for expanded clones, and some rows have none.

TRBJ2-3 . TRBV5-4 . CASSTQGSDTQYF TGTGCCAGCAGCACGCAGGGTTCAGATACGCAGTATTTT
TRBJ2-3 . TRBV5-4 TRBD1 CASSLGQDSSTDTQYF TGTGCCAGCAGCCTTGGACAGGACTCTAGCACAGATACGCAGTATTTT
TRBJ2-7 . TRBV5-1 TRBD2 CASSLSTSGSHSPYF TGCGCCAGCAGCTTGTCGACTAGCGGGAGCCACTCCCCGTACTTC
TRBJ1-1 . TRBV2 . CASSRGREDTEAFF TGTGCCAGCAGTAGGGGCCGGGAGGACACTGAAGCTTTCTTT
TRBJ1-2 once TRBV6-5 . CASSSDSRAYGYTF TGTGCCAGCAGTTCGGACAGTCGTGCCTATGGCTACACCTTC
TRBJ1-1 . TRBV7-3 . CASSLTVGRQTEAFF TGTGCCAGCAGCCTCACCGTAGGGAGACAAACTGAAGCTTTCTTT
TRBJ2-2 . TRBV19 . CASSIYGGDTGELFF TGTGCCAGTAGTATCTACGGCGGGGACACCGGGGAGCTGTTTTTT
TRBJ1-5 . TRBV18 . CASSPPYSNQPQHF TGTGCCAGCTCCCCACCATATAGCAATCAGCCCCAGCATTTT
TRBJ1-1 . TRBV18 . CASSLAGGNTEAFF TGTGCCAGCTCACTCGCCGGGGGGAACACTGAAGCTTTCTTT
TRBJ2-5 . TRBV7-2 TRBD1 CASSFQDREQETQYF TGTGCCAGCAGCTTCCAGGACAGGGAGCAAGAGACCCAGTACTTC
TRBJ2-1 . TRBV30 TRBD1 CAWSRPGQSPLRYNEQFF TGTGCCTGGAGTCGACCGGGACAGTCTCCCTTGCGCTACAATGAGCAGTTCTTC
TRBJ2-7 . TRBV28 TRBD1 CASSFQSGTGGDEQYF TGTGCCAGCAGTTTTCAATCCGGGACAGGGGGTGACGAGCAGTACTTC
TRBJ2-5 . TRBV7-6 TRBD2 CASRRGLAGRETQYF TGTGCCAGCAGACGAGGACTAGCGGGTCGAGAGACCCAGTACTTC
TRBJ1-1 . TRBV7-2 . CASSLERVNTEAFF TGTGCCAGCAGCTTAGAGAGAGTGAACACTGAAGCTTTCTTT
TRBJ2-5 . TRBV11-2 . CASSYRKDPGGETQYF TGTGCCAGCAGCTACCGAAAGGACCCCGGCGGGGAGACCCAGTACTTC
TRBJ2-5 . TRBV30 TRBD1 CAWSGQGGETQYF TGTGCCTGGAGCGGACAGGGAGGAGAGACCCAGTACTTC
TRBJ1-2 . TRBV19 . CASSIEGRAFYGYTF TGTGCCAGTAGTATAGAGGGCAGGGCCTTCTATGGCTACACCTTC